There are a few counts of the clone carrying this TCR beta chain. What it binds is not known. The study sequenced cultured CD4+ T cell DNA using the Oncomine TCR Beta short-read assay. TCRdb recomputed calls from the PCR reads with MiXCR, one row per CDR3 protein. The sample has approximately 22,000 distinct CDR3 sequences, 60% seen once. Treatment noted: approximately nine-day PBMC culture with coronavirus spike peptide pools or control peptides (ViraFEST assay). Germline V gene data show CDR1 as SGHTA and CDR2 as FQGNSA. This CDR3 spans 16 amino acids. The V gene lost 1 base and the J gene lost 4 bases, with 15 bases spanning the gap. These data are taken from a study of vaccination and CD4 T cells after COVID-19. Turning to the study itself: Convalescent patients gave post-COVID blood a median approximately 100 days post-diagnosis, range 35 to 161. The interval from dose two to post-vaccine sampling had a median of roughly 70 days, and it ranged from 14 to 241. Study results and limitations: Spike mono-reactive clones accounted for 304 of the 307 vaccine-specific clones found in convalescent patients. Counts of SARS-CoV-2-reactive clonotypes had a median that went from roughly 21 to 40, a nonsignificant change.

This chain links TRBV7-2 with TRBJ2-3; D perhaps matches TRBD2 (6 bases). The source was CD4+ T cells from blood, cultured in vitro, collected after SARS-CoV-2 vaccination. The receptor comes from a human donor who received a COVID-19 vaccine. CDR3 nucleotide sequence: TGTGCCAGCAGCTTAGAGGCGGGGAGGAGTGCAGATACGCAGTATTTT. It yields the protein CASSLEAGRSADTQYF. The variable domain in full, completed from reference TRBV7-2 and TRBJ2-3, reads GAGVSQSPSNKVTEKGKDVELRCDPISGHTALYWYRQSLGQGLEFLIYFQGNSAPDKSGLPSDRFSAERTGGSVSTLTIQRTQQEDSAVYLCASSLEAGRSADTQYFGPGTRLTVL.